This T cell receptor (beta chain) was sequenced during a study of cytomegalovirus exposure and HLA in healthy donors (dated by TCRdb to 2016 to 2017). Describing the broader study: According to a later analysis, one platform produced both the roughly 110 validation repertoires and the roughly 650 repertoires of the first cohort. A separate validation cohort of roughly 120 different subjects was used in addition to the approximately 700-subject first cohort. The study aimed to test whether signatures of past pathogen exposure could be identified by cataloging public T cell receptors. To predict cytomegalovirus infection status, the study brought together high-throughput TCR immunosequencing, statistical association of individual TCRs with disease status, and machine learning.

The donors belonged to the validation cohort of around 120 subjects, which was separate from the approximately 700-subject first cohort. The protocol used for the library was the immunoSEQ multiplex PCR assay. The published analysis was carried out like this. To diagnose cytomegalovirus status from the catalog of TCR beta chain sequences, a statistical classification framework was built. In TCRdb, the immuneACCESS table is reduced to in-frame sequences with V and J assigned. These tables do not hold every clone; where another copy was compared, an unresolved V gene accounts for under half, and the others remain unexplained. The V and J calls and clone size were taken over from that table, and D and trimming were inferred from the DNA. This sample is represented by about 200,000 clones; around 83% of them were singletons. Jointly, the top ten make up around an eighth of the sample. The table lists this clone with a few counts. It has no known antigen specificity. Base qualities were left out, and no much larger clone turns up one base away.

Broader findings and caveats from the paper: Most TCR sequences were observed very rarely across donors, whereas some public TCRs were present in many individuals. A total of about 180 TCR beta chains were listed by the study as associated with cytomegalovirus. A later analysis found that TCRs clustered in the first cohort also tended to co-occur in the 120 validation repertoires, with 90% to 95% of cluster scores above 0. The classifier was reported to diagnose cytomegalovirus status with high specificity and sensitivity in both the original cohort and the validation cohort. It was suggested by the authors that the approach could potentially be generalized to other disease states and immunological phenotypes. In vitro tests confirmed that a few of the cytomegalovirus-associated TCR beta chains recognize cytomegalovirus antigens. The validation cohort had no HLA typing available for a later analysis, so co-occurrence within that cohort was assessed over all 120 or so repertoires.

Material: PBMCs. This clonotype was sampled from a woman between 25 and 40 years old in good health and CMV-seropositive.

The base sequence is TGCGCCAGCAGCTTGACCAGAACCACCTACGAGCAGTACTTC. Translation gives CASSLTRTTYEQYF. The chain is encoded by TRBV5-1 joined to TRBJ2-7, with an unclear D gene assignment. The junction carries 10 bases between V and J, which are trimmed by 1 base and 2 bases respectively. Counted from cysteine to phenylalanine, this CDR3 has 14 amino acids. The read is trimmed to its CDR3 DNA, 42 bases read in frame from base 1. CDR1 and CDR2 are read off the germline V gene as SGHRS and YFSETQ.